One sample yielded the 7 T cell receptor beta chains listed below, sequenced in a study of immune characterization of retroperitoneal liposarcoma. Each CDR3 protein gets one entry after TCRdb re-called the PCR reads with MiXCR. The profile shows 3,000 to 4,000 distinct CDR3 sequences, around 29% of them singletons. Sequenced material: tumor tissue. The source of these receptors is a female donor with retroperitoneal liposarcoma.

This clonotype was recorded many times. V gene TRBV5-6 combines with J gene TRBJ2-1, with 7 nucleotides matching TRBD2. The CDR3 has 19 residues. From germline, CDR1 is SGHDT and CDR2 YYEEEE. V gave up 0 bases and J gave up 4 bases; unmatched junction bases: 16. The CDR3 sequence: CASSLAEEISGRAYNEQFF. In DNA, the CDR3 is TGTGCCAGCAGCTTGGCCGAAGAAATAAGTGGGAGGGCTTACAATGAGCAGTTCTTC.

The chain carries TRBV12-3 or TRBV12-4 and TRBJ2-5; TRBD2 aligns across 8 bases. CDR3 length: 12 amino acids. V lost 6 bases to trimming and J lost 11 bases; unmatched junction nucleotides: 8. CDR3 sequence: CASSRTSWEQYF. In DNA, the CDR3 is TGTGCCAGCAGCCGGACTAGCTGGGAGCAGTACTTC.

J is TRBJ1-2 and V is TRBV6-4; 8 bases agree with TRBD1. The CDR3 extends over 15 amino acids. V lost 0 bases and J lost 7; bases outside the gene matches: 7. Germline V gene data show CDR1 as MRHNA and CDR2 as SNTAGT. The CDR3 coding sequence is TGTGCCAGCAGTGACTCCGGACAGGGAATAGGTGGCTACACCTTC. This encodes CASSDSGQGIGGYTF.

This clonotype rates as large. The J gene is TRBJ1-2, the V gene TRBV27; 8 bases are a match to TRBD1. The V and J ends lost 3 bases and 1 base, in that order; junction bases with no gene match: 7. The CDR3 consists of 16 residues. Germline V CDR1 and CDR2: MNHEY, SMNVEV (reference sequence). The CDR3 reads CASSFSRDRSNYGYTF. The CDR3 DNA reads TGTGCCAGCAGTTTCAGTCGGGACAGGAGTAACTATGGCTACACCTTC.

The J gene is TRBJ2-2, the V gene TRBV5-1, with D possibly matching TRBD2 (5 bases). V was clipped by 4 bases and J by 4 bases, with 11 bases between them. CDR3 length equals 14 residues. Per germline, CDR1 SGHRS and CDR2 YFSETQ. The CDR3 nucleotides are TGCGCCAGCAGCGGTCTTGGAGGCACCGGGGAGCTGTTTTTT. It yields the protein CASSGLGGTGELFF. The full variable domain, rest sourced from reference TRBV5-1 and TRBJ2-2, is KAGVTQTPRYLIKTRGQQVTLSCSPISGHRSVSWYQQTPGQGLQFLFEYFSETQRNKGNFPGRFSGRQFSNSRSEMNVSTLELGDSALYLCASSGLGGTGELFFGEGSRLTVL.

The chain links TRBV11-3 to TRBJ2-5, with 7 bases aligning to TRBD2. With the DNA end fitting TRBJ2-7 better, the J assignment may be wrong. The CDR3 is 15 amino acids. In germline, CDR1 is SGHNT, CDR2 YENEEA. The DNA of the CDR3 is TGTGCCAGCAGCTTAGCGGGGGGACCAACCTACGAGCAGTACTTC. Its translation: CASSLAGGPTYEQYF.

The V gene is TRBV9, the J gene TRBJ2-3; 8 bases match TRBD1. Judging by the DNA end, TRBJ2-5 fits better; the J call may be wrong. The CDR3 spans 14 residues. CDR1 and CDR2 (germline): SGDLS, YYNGEE. The CDR3 is CASSPRTGMETQYF. The CDR3 coding sequence is TGTGCCAGCAGCCCGAGGACAGGGATGGAGACCCAGTACTTC.